This T cell receptor (beta chain) is from a study of blood T cell repertoires in COVID-19. Across the study: The United States, Italy and Spain were the sources of the acute and convalescent COVID-19 samples. PBMCs, B-cell-depleted T cells, or T cells provided the cDNA or gDNA that made up the material.

This CDR3 is 13 amino acids long. V lost 3 bases and J lost 6, with 9 bases in between. Germline V gives CDR1 LNHDA, CDR2 SQIVND (reference sequence). The method was immunoSEQ multiplex PCR; TCRdb's version includes in-frame clones alone and lacks a portion of them. The table records about 140,000 clones, about 86% of them present only once. V and J are TRBV19 and TRBJ1-5; D gene ambiguous. The sequence was collected from a woman in her sixties with acute or convalescent COVID-19. The sequencing sample was made of peripheral blood. CDR3 protein: CASSIPMRQPQHF. The CDR3 DNA follows: TGTGCCAGTAGTATCCCCATGCGTCAGCCCCAGCATTTT. The variable domain in full, completed from reference TRBV19 and TRBJ1-5, reads DGGITQSPKYLFRKEGQNVTLSCEQNLNHDAMYWYRQDPGQGLRLIYYSQIVNDFQKGDIAEGYSVSREKKESFPLTVTSAQKNPTAFYLCASSIPMRQPQHFGDGTRLSIL.